This note documents a single T cell receptor (beta chain) sequence. This clonotype showed up just a few times. No antigen is known for it. Per-nucleotide qualities are absent, and no much larger clonotype sits a single base away. Library preparation employed PCR. TCRdb names Illumina HiSeq 2500 as the instrument used. TCR libraries were prepared with molecular barcoding, using unique molecular identifiers to normalize TCRbeta repertoire quantification. TCRdb trimmed the raw reads at Q25, called clones with MiXCR and kept productive beta chains. All rows with the same CDR3 protein become a single entry with the most common DNA and genes. Counted in this sample were 500,000 or so distinct CDR3 sequences; approximately 32% of them appeared once. The ten biggest clones cover around 2.5% of the sample. These data come from a study of T-cell reconstitution after alpha-beta-depleted transplantation in children (dated by TCRdb to 2016 to 2017). For context, the study as a whole: Using TCR repertoire profiling, the study followed T-cell immune reconstitution in a quantitative way in children after TCRalphabeta/CD19-depleted allogeneic hematopoietic cell transplantation.

Taken from the germline V gene, the CDR1 and CDR2 loops are SGHRS and YFSETQ. The V end loses 5 bases and the J end loses 3 bases, and a stretch of 13 bases separates them. The CDR3 runs 14 amino acids, cysteine and phenylalanine included. This entry keeps only the CDR3 DNA: 42 bases, framed from base 1. The receptor chain draws on TRBV5-1 and TRBJ2-3; TRBD1 could be the D gene, as 5 bases match. The receptor was isolated from a human donor who donated a stem cell graft to a child with aplastic anemia. The sample in question was PBMCs from the stem cell graft donor, obtained from the stem cell graft. The CDR3 is CASRRTPSTDTQYF. The sequenced DNA is TGCGCCAGCAGACGGACACCTTCAACAGATACGCAGTATTTT.